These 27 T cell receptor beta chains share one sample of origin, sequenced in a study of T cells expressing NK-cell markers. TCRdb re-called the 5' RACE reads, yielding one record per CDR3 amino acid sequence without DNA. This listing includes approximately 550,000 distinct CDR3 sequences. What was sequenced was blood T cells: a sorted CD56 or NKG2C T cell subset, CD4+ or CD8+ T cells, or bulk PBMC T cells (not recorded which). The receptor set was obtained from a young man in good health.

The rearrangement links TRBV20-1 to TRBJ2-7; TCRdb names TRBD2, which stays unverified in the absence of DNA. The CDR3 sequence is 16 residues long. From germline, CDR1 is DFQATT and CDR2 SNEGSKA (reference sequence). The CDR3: CSAAAAGTSGSYEQYF.

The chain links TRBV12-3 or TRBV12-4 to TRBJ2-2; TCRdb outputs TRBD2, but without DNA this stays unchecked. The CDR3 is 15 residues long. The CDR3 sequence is CASTTSGRNTGELFF.

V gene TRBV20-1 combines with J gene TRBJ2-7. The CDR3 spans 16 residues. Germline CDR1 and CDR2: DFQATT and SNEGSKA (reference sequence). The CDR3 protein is CSARDRLISWGYEQYF.

The CDR3 region is CASSLAVQGWEDTQYF. The genes are TRBV7-9 and TRBJ2-3; absent DNA, TCRdb's TRBD1 call cannot be checked. This CDR3 is 16 amino acids long. Germline V gene lookup returns CDR1 SEHNR and CDR2 FQNEAQ (reference sequence).

CDR3 loop: CASSPTVVAGELFF. The V and J genes are TRBV6-1 and TRBJ2-2. Looked up from germline, CDR1 is MNHNS and CDR2 is SASEGT. This CDR3 is 14 amino acids long.

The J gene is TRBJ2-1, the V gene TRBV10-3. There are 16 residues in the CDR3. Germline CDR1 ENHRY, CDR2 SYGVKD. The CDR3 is CAISESRGSPHNEQFF.

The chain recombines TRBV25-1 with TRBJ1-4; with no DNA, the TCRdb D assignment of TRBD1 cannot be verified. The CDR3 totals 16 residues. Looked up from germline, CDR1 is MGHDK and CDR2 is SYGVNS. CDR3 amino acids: CASSEYHPGTGEKLFF.

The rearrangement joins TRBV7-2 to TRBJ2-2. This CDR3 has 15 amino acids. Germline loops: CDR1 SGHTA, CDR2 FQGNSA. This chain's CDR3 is CASSLERANTGELFF. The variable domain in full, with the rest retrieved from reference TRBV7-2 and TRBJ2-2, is GAGVSQSPSNKVTEKGKDVELRCDPISGHTALYWYRQSLGQGLEFLIYFQGNSAPDKSGLPSDRFSAERTGGSVSTLTIQRTQQEDSAVYLCASSLERANTGELFFGEGSRLTVL.

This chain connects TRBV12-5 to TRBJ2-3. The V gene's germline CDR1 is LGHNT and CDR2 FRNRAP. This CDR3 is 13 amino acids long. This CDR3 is CASGLVVWDTQYF.

The CDR3 is CATSRRTGYDEQFF. The V gene is TRBV15, the J gene TRBJ2-1; TCRdb outputs TRBD1, but without DNA this stays unchecked. CDR1 LNHNV and CDR2 YYDKDF come from the germline V gene (reference sequence). The CDR3 sequence is 14 residues long.

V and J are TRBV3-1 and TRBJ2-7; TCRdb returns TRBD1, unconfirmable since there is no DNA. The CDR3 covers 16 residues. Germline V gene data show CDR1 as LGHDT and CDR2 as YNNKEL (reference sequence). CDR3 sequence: CASSQDRDRRAYEQYF.

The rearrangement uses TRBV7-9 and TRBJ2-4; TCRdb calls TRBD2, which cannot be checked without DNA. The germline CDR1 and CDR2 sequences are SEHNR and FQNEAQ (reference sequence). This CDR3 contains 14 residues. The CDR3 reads CASSLDGGKNIQYF.

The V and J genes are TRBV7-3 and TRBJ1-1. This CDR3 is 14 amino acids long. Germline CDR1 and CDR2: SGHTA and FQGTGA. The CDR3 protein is CASSTEGGETEAFF.

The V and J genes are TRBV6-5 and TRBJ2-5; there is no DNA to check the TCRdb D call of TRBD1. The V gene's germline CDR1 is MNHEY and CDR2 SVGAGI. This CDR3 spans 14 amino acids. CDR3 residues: CASSYTRTGALQYF.

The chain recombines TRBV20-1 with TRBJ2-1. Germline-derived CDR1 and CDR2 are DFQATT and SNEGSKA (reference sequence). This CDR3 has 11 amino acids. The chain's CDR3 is CSVDEYNEQFF.

CDR3 residues: CASSSSGHEQFF. This chain connects TRBV5-4 to TRBJ2-1; as DNA is missing, the TRBD1 call by TCRdb cannot be tested. Germline V lookup: CDR1 SGHNT, CDR2 YYREEE (reference sequence). The CDR3 covers 12 residues.

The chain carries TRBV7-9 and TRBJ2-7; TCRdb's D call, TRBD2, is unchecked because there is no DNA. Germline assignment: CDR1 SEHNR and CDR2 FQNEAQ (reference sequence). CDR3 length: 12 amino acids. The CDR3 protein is CASSTGSSWQYF.

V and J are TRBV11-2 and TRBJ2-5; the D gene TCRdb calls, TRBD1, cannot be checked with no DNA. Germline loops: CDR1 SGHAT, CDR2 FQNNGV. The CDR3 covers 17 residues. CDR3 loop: CASSLEGPGAFQETQYF.

The CDR3: CASSGGPSGAQETQYF. The chain links TRBV6-1 to TRBJ2-5; TCRdb names TRBD2, which stays unverified in the absence of DNA. The CDR3 totals 16 residues. CDR1 is MNHNS, CDR2 SASEGT, per germline.

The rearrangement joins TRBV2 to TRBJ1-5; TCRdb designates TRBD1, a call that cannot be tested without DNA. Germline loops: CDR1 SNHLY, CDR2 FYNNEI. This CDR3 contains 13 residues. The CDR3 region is CARSSGEDQPQHF.

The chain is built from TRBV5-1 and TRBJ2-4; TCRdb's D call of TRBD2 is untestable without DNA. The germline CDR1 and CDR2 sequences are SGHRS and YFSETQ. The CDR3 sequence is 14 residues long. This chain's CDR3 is CASSGTVAKNIQYF.

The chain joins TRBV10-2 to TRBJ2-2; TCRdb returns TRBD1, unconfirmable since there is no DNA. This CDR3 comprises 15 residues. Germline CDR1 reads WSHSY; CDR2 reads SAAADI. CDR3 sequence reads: CASRQGAYNTGELFF.

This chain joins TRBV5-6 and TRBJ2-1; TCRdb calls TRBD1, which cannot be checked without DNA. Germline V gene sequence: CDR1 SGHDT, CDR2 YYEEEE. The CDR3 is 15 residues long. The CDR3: CASSLPARGSNEQFF.

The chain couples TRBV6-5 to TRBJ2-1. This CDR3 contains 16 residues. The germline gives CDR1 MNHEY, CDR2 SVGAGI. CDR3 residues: CASSYSELAAYNEQFF.

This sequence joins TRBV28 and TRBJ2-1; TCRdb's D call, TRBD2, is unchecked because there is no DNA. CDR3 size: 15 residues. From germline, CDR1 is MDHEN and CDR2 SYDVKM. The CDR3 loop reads CAIGTSGRAYNEQFF. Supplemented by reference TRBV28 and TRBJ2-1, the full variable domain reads DVKVTQSSRYLVKRTGEKVFLECVQDMDHENMFWYRQDPGLGLRLIYFSYDVKMKEKGDIPEGYSVSREKKERFSLILESASTNQTSMYLCAIGTSGRAYNEQFFGPGTRLTVL.

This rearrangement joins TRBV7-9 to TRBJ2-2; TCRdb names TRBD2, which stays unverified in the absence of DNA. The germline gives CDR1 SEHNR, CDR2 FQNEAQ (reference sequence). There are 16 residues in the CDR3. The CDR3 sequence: CASSARTAPGTGELFF.

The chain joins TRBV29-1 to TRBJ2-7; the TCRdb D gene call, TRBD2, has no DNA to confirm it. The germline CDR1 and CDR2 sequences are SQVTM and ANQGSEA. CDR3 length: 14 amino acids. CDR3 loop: CSVCRAQGPYEQYF.